The sequence of this T cell receptor (beta chain) was determined in a study of blood T cell repertoires in COVID-19 (dated by TCRdb to the early 2020s). Notes on the research overall: The collaborator samples originated in the United States, Italy and Spain and spanned the acute and convalescent phases of COVID-19. The prospective study material was composed of cDNA or gDNA derived from T cells, B-cell-depleted T cells, or PBMCs. The dataset comprised deeply sampled blood TCRbeta repertoires from subjects exposed to, actively infected with, or recovered from COVID-19. A freely available public database, intended as a resource for researchers studying the immune response to SARS-CoV-2, is where the repertoires were released. Samples were obtained from the ongoing ImmuneRACE study (first 160 participants) and from over a thousand subjects provided by 6 global collaborators. Nearly every sample came with metadata listing a de-identified subject ID, COVID-19 status, age in years and sex. HLA class I and class II types, where available, came from metadata supplied by the sample provider rather than from assay-based typing. On the study overall, not on this receptor specifically: The quantity of clinical and demographic metadata differed by source and by participant and was supplied without curation.

The count of this clone is one. Its antigen target is currently unknown. Per-nucleotide qualities are absent, and no much larger clonotype sits a single base away. The germline V gene supplies CDR1 SGHRS and CDR2 YFSETQ. The CDR3 measures 15 amino acids from cysteine to phenylalanine. The DNA shown is the 45-base CDR3, in frame from base 1. V loses 0 bases at its end and J loses 9 bases; junction bases beyond the gene matches: 8. Collaborating institutions collected whole blood in K2EDTA tubes following their own protocols. For TCRbeta analysis, collaborator samples were shipped as frozen whole blood, as isolated PBMCs, or as DNA extracted from either sample type. TCRbeta CDR3 regions were amplified from genomic DNA by means of the immunoSEQ Assay, a bias-controlled multiplex PCR. The study's own analysis went as follows. Within the assay, amplification of reference gene primers was used to estimate how many nucleated cells each sample contained. Sequence reads were collapsed and filtered to measure the absolute abundance of every unique TCRbeta CDR3 rearrangement. Productive Simpson clonality was computed per sample as the square root of Simpson's diversity index over productive rearrangements. The clones in this table, taken by TCRdb from immuneACCESS, are in-frame only. Not every clone is retained; where verified, under half of the shortfall comes from an unresolved V gene, and the cause of the rest is unknown. The V and J calls and the clone size are those of that table, but D and trimming were determined from the DNA. Recorded for this sample are about 66,000 clones; nearly 90% of them occurred a single time. Less than 1.5% of the sample is held by the ten biggest clonotypes.

The TCR originated in a man aged 60-69 years with acute or convalescent COVID-19. The chain is made from TRBV5-1 and TRBJ2-1, with 8 middle bases fitting TRBD2. Input material: peripheral blood. The CDR3 region has the sequence CASSLAVAGISEQFF. The nucleotide sequence is given as TGCGCCAGCAGCTTGGCCGTAGCGGGGATAAGTGAGCAGTTCTTC. With the portions outside the CDR3 filled from the reference TRBV5-1 and TRBJ2-1 genes, the complete variable region becomes KAGVTQTPRYLIKTRGQQVTLSCSPISGHRSVSWYQQTPGQGLQFLFEYFSETQRNKGNFPGRFSGRQFSNSRSEMNVSTLELGDSALYLCASSLAVAGISEQFFGPGTRLTVL.